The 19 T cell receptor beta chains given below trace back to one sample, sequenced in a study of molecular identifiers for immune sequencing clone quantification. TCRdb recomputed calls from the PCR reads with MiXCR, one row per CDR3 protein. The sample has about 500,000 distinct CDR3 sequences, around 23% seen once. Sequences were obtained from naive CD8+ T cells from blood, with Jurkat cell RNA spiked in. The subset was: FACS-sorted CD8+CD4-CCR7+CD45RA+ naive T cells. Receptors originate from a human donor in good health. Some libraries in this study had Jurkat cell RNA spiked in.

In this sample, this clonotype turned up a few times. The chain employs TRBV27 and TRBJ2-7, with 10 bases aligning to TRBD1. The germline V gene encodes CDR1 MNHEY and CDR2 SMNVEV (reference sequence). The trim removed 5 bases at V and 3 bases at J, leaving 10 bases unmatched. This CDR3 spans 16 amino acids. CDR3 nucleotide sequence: TGTGCCAGCAGTCCTATCGCCGGGACAGGGGTCTACGAGCAGTACTTC. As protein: CASSPIAGTGVYEQYF.

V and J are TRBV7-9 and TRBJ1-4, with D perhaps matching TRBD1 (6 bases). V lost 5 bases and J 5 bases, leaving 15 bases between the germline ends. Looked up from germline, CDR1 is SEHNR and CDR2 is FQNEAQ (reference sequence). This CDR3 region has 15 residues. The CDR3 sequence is CASSPVDRMNEKLFF. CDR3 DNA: TGTGCCAGCAGCCCCGTGGACAGAATGAATGAAAAACTGTTTTTT.

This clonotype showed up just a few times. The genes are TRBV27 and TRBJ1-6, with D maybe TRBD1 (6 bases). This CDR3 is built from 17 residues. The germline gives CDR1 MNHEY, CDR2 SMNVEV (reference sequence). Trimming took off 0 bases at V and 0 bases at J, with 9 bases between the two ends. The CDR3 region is CASSLSGGSSYNSPLHF. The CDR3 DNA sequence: TGTGCCAGCAGTTTATCAGGGGGGAGCTCCTATAATTCACCCCTCCACTTT.

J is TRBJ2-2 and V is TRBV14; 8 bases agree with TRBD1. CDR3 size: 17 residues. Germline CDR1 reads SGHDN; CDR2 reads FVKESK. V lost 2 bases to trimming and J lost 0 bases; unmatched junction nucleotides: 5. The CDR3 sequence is CASSQRRDRTNTGELFF. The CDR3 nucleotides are TGTGCCAGCAGCCAAAGAAGGGACAGGACGAACACCGGGGAGCTGTTTTTT.

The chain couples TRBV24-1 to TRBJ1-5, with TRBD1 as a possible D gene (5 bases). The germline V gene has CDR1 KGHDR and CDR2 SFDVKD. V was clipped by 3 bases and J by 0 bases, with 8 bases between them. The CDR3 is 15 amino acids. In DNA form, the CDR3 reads TGTGCCACCAGTGATAATGGGGCTAGCAATCAGCCCCAGCATTTT. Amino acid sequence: CATSDNGASNQPQHF.

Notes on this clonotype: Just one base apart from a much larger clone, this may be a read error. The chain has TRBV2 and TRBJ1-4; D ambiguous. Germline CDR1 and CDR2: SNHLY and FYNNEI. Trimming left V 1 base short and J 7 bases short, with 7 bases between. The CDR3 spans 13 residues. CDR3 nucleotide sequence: TGTGCCAGCAGTGAAGGAGGAAGTGAAAAACTGTTTTTT. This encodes CASSEGGSEKLFF.

CDR3 sequence (DNA): TGTGCCAGCAGCCAAGATTCCGGGGGTTATGGGGGCGAGCAGTACTTC. Protein: CASSQDSGGYGGEQYF. V usage is TRBV4-2 and J usage is TRBJ2-7; D may be TRBD2 (6 bases). Germline V gene sequence: CDR1 LGHNA, CDR2 YNFKEQ. Trimming left V 0 bases short and J 6 bases short, with 18 bases between. The length of the CDR3 is 16 residues.

The CDR3 region has the DNA TGTGCCAGCAGCTTAGCAGACGAGAACACCGGGGAGCTGTTTTTT. It encodes CASSLADENTGELFF. The chain has TRBV7-9 and TRBJ2-2; D gene unclear. This CDR3 contains 15 residues. Trimming cost V 0 bases and J 1 base, with 6 bases left between them. Germline V lookup: CDR1 SEHNR, CDR2 FQNEAQ (reference sequence).

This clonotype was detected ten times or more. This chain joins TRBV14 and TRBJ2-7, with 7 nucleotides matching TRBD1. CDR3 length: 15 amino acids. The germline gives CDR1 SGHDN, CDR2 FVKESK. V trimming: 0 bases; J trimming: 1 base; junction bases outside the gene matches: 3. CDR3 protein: CASSQETGASYEQYF. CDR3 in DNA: TGTGCCAGCAGCCAAGAAACAGGGGCGTCCTACGAGCAGTACTTC.

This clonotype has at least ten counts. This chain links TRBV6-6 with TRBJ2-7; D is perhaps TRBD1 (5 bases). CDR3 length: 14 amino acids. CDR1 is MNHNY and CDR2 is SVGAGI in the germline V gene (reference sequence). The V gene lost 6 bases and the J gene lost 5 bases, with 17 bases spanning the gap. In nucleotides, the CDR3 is TGTGCCAGCAGAAAAGAGGCAGGGTACGACGAGCAGTACTTC. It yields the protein CASRKEAGYDEQYF.

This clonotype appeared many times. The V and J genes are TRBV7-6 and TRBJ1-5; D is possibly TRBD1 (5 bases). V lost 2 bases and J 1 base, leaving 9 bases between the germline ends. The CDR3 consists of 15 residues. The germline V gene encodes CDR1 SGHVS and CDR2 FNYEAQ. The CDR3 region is CASSLTRDSNQPQHF. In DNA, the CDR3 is TGTGCCAGCAGCTTAACTCGGGACAGCAATCAGCCCCAGCATTTT.

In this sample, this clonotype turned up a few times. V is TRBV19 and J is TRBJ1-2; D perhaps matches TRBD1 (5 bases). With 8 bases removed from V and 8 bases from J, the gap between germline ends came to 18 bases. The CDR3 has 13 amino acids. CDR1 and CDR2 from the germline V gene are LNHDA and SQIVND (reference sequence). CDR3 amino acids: CASARGLIYGYTF. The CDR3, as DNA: TGTGCCAGTGCCCGGGGGTTGATCTACGGCTACACCTTC.

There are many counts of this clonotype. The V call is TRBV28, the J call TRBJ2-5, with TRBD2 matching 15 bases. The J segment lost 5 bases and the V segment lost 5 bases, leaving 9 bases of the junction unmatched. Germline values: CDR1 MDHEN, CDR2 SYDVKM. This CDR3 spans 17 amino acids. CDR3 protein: CASSPGLAGGISETQYF. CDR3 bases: TGTGCCAGCAGTCCCGGACTAGCGGGAGGGATCTCCGAGACCCAGTACTTC.

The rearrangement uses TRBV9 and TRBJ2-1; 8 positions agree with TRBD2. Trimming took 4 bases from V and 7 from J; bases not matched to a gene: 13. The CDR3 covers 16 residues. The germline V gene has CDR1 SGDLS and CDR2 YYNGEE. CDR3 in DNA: TGTGCCAGCAGCAAACCGGGAGGGCCGCGGGGAAATGAGCAGTTCTTC. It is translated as CASSKPGGPRGNEQFF.

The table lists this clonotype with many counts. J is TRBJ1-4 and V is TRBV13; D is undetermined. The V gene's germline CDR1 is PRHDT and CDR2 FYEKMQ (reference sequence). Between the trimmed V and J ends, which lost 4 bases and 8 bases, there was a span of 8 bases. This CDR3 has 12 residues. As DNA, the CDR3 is TGTGCCAGCAGCTACAGATGGGAAAAACTGTTTTTT. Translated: CASSYRWEKLFF.

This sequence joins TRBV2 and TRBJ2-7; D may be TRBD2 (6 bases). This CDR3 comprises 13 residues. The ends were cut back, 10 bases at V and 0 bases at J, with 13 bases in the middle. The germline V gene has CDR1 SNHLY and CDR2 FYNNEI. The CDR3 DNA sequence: TGTGCCATACAACGGGGGTCCTCCTACGAGCAGTACTTC. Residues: CAIQRGSSYEQYF.

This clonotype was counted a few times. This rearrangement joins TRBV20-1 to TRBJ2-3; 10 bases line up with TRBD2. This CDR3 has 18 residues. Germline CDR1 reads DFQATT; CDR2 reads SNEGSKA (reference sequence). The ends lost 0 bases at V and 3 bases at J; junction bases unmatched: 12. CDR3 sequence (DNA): TGCAGTGCTAGAGACTACCAACTAGCGGGGTACTTGACAGATACGCAGTATTTT. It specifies CSARDYQLAGYLTDTQYF.

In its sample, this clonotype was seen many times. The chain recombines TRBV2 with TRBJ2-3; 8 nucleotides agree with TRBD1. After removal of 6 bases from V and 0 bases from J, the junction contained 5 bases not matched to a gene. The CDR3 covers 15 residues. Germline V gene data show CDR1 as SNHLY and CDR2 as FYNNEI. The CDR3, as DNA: TGTGCCAGCAGGGAGGACAGGGCTAGCACAGATACGCAGTATTTT. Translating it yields CASREDRASTDTQYF.

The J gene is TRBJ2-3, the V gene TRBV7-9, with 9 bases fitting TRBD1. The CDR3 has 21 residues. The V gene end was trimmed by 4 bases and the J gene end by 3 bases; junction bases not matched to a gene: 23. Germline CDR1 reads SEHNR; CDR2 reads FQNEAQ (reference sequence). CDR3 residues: CASSSTPGTGLAGPGTDTQYF. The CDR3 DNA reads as TGTGCCAGCAGCTCTACACCCGGGACAGGGTTAGCGGGCCCAGGTACAGATACGCAGTATTTT.